The rows below give T cell receptor beta chains drawn from one sample of a study of T cell responses to AZD1222 COVID-19 vaccine. Sequenced by immunoSEQ multiplex PCR; TCRdb stores in-frame clones only, minus some. This sample has under 200,000 clones, with 94% found just once. Sequenced material: peripheral blood, taken on day 0 of AZD1222 vaccination. These receptors originate from an adult in good health. Both conserved end residues are part of each CDR3. D genes are given only for firm matches. Not all rows give a size; the values are once, few, many and, for expanded clones, a class.

d_call j_call clone_size v_call cdr3_nt cdr3_aa
- TRBJ2-1 - TRBV12-3/TRBV12-4 TGTGCCACCCGACAGGGAGGTTACAATGAGCAGTTCTTC CATRQGGYNEQFF
- TRBJ1-2 - TRBV12-3/TRBV12-4 TGTGCCAGCAGTTTATTGCAGCAATATGGCTACACCTTC CASSLLQQYGYTF
TRBD2 TRBJ2-1 - TRBV7-9 TGTGCCAGCAGCTTCCCAGCGGGAGGGTTTGCCTCCTACAATGAGCAGTTCTTC CASSFPAGGFASYNEQFF
TRBD2 TRBJ2-4 - TRBV9 TGTGCCAGCGGGAGCGGGACCCAAAACATTCAGTACTTC CASGSGTQNIQYF
- TRBJ2-3 - TRBV7-9 TGTGCCAGCAGCCCCGGGGGAGGCCCAGATACGCAGTATTTT CASSPGGGPDTQYF
- TRBJ1-2 - TRBV28 TGTGCCAGCAGTCCCGGGGGAGGTGGCTACACCTTC CASSPGGGGYTF
TRBD2 TRBJ2-1 - TRBV7-3 TGTGCCAGCAGCCCGGGGACTAGCGGGAGAACGCCGGATGAGCAGTTCTTC CASSPGTSGRTPDEQFF
- TRBJ1-1 - TRBV6-5 TGTGCCAGCAGGGAGGGACGGGTGAACACTGAAGCTTTCTTT CASREGRVNTEAFF
- TRBJ2-7 - TRBV15 TGTGCCACCGGCCAACGAGGGGGAAAGGACGAGCAGTACTTC CATGQRGGKDEQYF
- TRBJ2-5 - TRBV7-9 TGTGCCAGCTCAGGTGCGGCAGAAGAGACCCAGTACTTC CASSGAAEETQYF
- TRBJ1-6 - TRBV5-1 TGCGCCAGCAGCGGTACAGGCGCGAGATCTTCACCCCTCCACTTT CASSGTGARSSPLHF
- TRBJ1-5 - TRBV18 TGTGCCAGCTCCGGGGCAAGCAATCAGCCCCAGCATTTT CASSGASNQPQHF
- TRBJ1-6 - TRBV30 TGTGCCTGGAGTGAGGGACAAGGGAATTCACCCCTCCACTTT CAWSEGQGNSPLHF
- TRBJ1-1 - TRBV12-3/TRBV12-4 TGTGCCAGCAGTCTCCGGGGGAGCGCTGAAGCTTTCTTT CASSLRGSAEAFF
- TRBJ2-1 once TRBV30 TGTGCCTGGAGTGCCGAGTGGGTGAATGAGCAGTTCTTC CAWSAEWVNEQFF
- TRBJ1-2 - TRBV3-1/TRBV3-2 TGTGCCAGCAGCCAAGATTGGGGCGGCTATGGCTACACCTTC CASSQDWGGYGYTF
TRBD2 TRBJ2-1 - TRBV3-1/TRBV3-2 TGTGCCAGCAGCCAAGTTCGGGGTGGTAGCGGGATCTCATACAATGAGCAGTTCTTC CASSQVRGGSGISYNEQFF
- TRBJ2-1 - TRBV29-1 TGCAGCGCTAAGGACTCCGGCGGGGAGGTAGTCTTC CSAKDSGGEVVF
- TRBJ2-7 - TRBV30 TGTGCCTGCTCTTTAAGTCGGGGTTTATCCTACGAGCAGTACTTC CACSLSRGLSYEQYF
TRBD1 TRBJ1-2 - TRBV7-8 TGTGCCAGCAGCTTATGGACAGGGGGTGATGGCTACACCTTC CASSLWTGGDGYTF
TRBD2 TRBJ2-7 many TRBV4-2 TGTGCCAGCAGCCAAGATCTAGGGACTAGCTACGAGCAGTACTTC CASSQDLGTSYEQYF
- TRBJ2-7 - TRBV15 TGTGCCACCAGCAGATTCCCGGGACAAGCCTACGAGCAGTACTTC CATSRFPGQAYEQYF
- TRBJ1-3 - TRBV5-6 TGTGCCAGCAGCTGGTCCCCGACTGGAAACACCATATATTTT CASSWSPTGNTIYF
TRBD1 TRBJ1-1 - TRBV5-4 TGTGCCAGCAGCCCGGGGGGACAGGGTCCGAACACTGAAGCTTTCTTT CASSPGGQGPNTEAFF
TRBD1 TRBJ2-2 - TRBV5-1 TGCGCCAGCAGCGTGAACAGGGGCGACACCGGGGAGCTGTTTTTT CASSVNRGDTGELFF
TRBD2 TRBJ2-3 - TRBV9 TGTGCCAGCAGCGTGGGAGGGTACACAGATACGCAGTATTTT CASSVGGYTDTQYF
TRBD2 TRBJ2-1 - TRBV7-2 TGTGCCAGCAGCTTAAAAAGCGGGAGCTCGTACAATGAGCAGTTCTTC CASSLKSGSSYNEQFF
- TRBJ2-5 - TRBV15 TGTGCCACCAGCAGAAACCGGGCCCCGAGAGGAGAGACCCAGTACTTC CATSRNRAPRGETQYF
TRBD1 TRBJ2-3 - TRBV25-1 TGTGCCAGCAGTGATGGGACAGCAAAGGGAGATACGCAGTATTTT CASSDGTAKGDTQYF
TRBD2 TRBJ2-7 once TRBV29-1 TGCAGCGTTGGGCGGAAGCTAGCGGCCCCCTACGAGCAGTACTTC CSVGRKLAAPYEQYF
- TRBJ1-4 - TRBV12-3/TRBV12-4 TGTGCCAGCAGTTTTGAGGAAAAACTGTTTTTT CASSFEEKLFF
- TRBJ1-2 - TRBV5-1 TGCGCCAGCAGACGCGATGGGGCTCGTGGCTACACCTTC CASRRDGARGYTF
- TRBJ1-6 - TRBV7-9 TGTGCCAGCAGCTCTGGGGCAATTTCACCCCTCCACTTT CASSSGAISPLHF
- TRBJ1-1 - TRBV28 TGTGCCAGCAGTTTAACAGTTGAAGCTTTCTTT CASSLTVEAFF
- TRBJ2-7 - TRBV4-1 TGCGCCAGCAGCCAAGCTAACGACGAGCAGTACTTC CASSQANDEQYF
- TRBJ1-2 - TRBV3-1/TRBV3-2 TGTGCCAGCAGCCAAGATGGGGCGCCTAACTATGGCTACACCTTC CASSQDGAPNYGYTF
- TRBJ2-2 - TRBV14 TGTGCCAGCAGCCGGCTGGGGCAGACCGGGGAGCTGTTTTTT CASSRLGQTGELFF
- TRBJ2-7 few TRBV3-1/TRBV3-2 TGTGCCAGCAGCCCCCGGCCTCAAGGGGGGAACGAGCAGTACTTC CASSPRPQGGNEQYF
TRBD1 TRBJ2-2 - TRBV28 TGTGCCAGCACCGAAGGGGGCATCACCGGGGAGCTGTTTTTT CASTEGGITGELFF
- TRBJ2-1 - TRBV7-9 TGTGCCAGCAGACGAACGGAGTTTGAGCAGTTCTTC CASRRTEFEQFF
TRBD1 TRBJ1-5 - TRBV10-2 TGCGCCAGCAGCTTAACCGCAGGGGGCGAACATCAGCCCCAGCATTTT CASSLTAGGEHQPQHF
- TRBJ2-7 - TRBV7-6 TGTGCCAGCAGCTTAGGGGGCCTCACGGGAGCTCGGTCCTACGAGCAGTACTTC CASSLGGLTGARSYEQYF
- TRBJ1-5 - TRBV4-1 TGCGCCAGCAGCCAAGGAGGTATTGGGAATGGGGACAATCAGCCCCAGCATTTT CASSQGGIGNGDNQPQHF
- TRBJ2-4 - TRBV5-1 TGCGCCAGCAGCTTGGACAGGTCGCTGGCCAAAAACATTCAGTACTTC CASSLDRSLAKNIQYF
- TRBJ2-3 - TRBV7-9 TGTGCCAGCAGCTTAGAACGAAGGAATACGCAGTATTTT CASSLERRNTQYF
- TRBJ1-6 once TRBV5-1 TGCGCCAGCAGCCTTGCCGGGGGCTCCATTCTTTCACCCCTCCACTTT CASSLAGGSILSPLHF
- TRBJ2-3 - TRBV2 TGTGCCAGCAGTTCTATGGGCAGACCAACAGATACGCAGTATTTT CASSSMGRPTDTQYF
- TRBJ1-4 - TRBV28 TGTGCCAGCAGTTTTACCAGCGGGGTCGAAAAACTGTTTTTT CASSFTSGVEKLFF
- TRBJ1-6 - TRBV5-4 TGTGCCAGCAGCTTGGATCGTTGGGTTAAGTCCCTCCACTTT CASSLDRWVKSLHF
- TRBJ2-4 - TRBV2 TGTGCCAGCAGTGACGGGGGGCCTAACATTCAGTACTTC CASSDGGPNIQYF
- TRBJ1-1 - TRBV2 TGTGCCAGCAGTGAAGTCACTGAAGCTTTCTTT CASSEVTEAFF
- TRBJ1-1 - TRBV6-4 TGTGCCAGCAGTGAAGACTCGAACACTGAAGCTTTCTTT CASSEDSNTEAFF
- TRBJ1-2 once TRBV28 TGTGCCAGCATCCCGGAGTGGAAGGATGGCTACACCTTC CASIPEWKDGYTF
TRBD1 TRBJ1-1 - TRBV3-1/TRBV3-2 TGTGCCAGCAGCCAAGCGAGGGGGCGTACTGAAGCTTTCTTT CASSQARGRTEAFF
- TRBJ2-7 - TRBV6-5 TGTGCCAGCAGCTACGGCCCTCAGTCCTACGAGCAGTACTTC CASSYGPQSYEQYF
- TRBJ1-2 - TRBV5-6 TGTGCCAGCAGCCCGGGGACGATAGGGGGCTACACCTTC CASSPGTIGGYTF
- TRBJ1-2 - TRBV11-2 TGTGCCAGCAGCCCAACTAGGGCTAACTATGGCTACACCTTC CASSPTRANYGYTF
- TRBJ2-3 - TRBV27 TGTGCCACTAGACGGGCGGGGAAGAGTATTGGTACGCAGTATTTT CATRRAGKSIGTQYF